The 27 T cell receptor beta chains below all came from one sample that was sequenced in a study of blood T cell repertoires in COVID-19. Repertoires were generated with immunoSEQ multiplex PCR, while TCRdb's copy carries only in-frame clones and drops some. This table holds about 200,000 clones, 86% found once. The sample consisted of PBMCs or T cells enriched from blood (not recorded which). The receptors shown here come from a middle-aged woman in a cohort exposed to, infected with or recovered from COVID-19 (not recorded which).

V and J are TRBV9 and TRBJ2-1, with D perhaps matching TRBD1 (6 bases). Trimming left V 4 bases short and J 1 base short, with 12 bases between. CDR3 size: 15 residues. Looked up from germline, CDR1 is SGDLS and CDR2 is YYNGEE. In DNA form, the CDR3 reads TGTGCCAGCAGCCTCGCAGGGGTGTCCTACAATGAGCAGTTCTTC. Its translation: CASSLAGVSYNEQFF.

V usage is TRBV4-1 and J usage is TRBJ1-2, with D possibly being TRBD1 (6 bases). This CDR3 has 15 amino acids. Trimming removed 1 base at V and 4 bases at J, with 13 bases between. Germline CDR1 is MGHRA and CDR2 is YSYEKL. The CDR3 here is CASSQAWQGTYGYTF. The CDR3 DNA reads as TGCGCCAGCAGCCAAGCTTGGCAGGGGACCTATGGCTACACCTTC.

The rearrangement links TRBV9 to TRBJ1-2; D is possibly TRBD1 (5 bases). The CDR3 covers 15 residues. Trimming stripped 3 bases from V and 2 bases from J, with 14 bases between. Germline CDR1 and CDR2: SGDLS and YYNGEE. CDR3 coding DNA: TGTGCCAGCAGCGGGCCAAGACAGCCGAACTATGGCTACACCTTC. This sequence encodes CASSGPRQPNYGYTF.

This chain joins TRBV11-2 and TRBJ2-3, with 11 positions matching TRBD2. V dropped 2 bases and J dropped 7; count of bases not matched to a gene: 17. Looked up from germline, CDR1 is SGHAT and CDR2 is FQNNGV. The length of the CDR3 is 19 residues. The CDR3 bases are TGTGCCAGCAGCTTAAGATGGGGTAGCGGGGGGGCCGATCTTTATACGCAGTATTTT. Translating it yields CASSLRWGSGGADLYTQYF.

This chain connects TRBV2 to TRBJ2-7; D possibly corresponds to TRBD2 (5 bases). Germline assignment: CDR1 SNHLY and CDR2 FYNNEI. V gave up 8 bases and J gave up 3 bases, with 20 bases separating them. The CDR3 consists of 15 residues. This CDR3 reads CASRSLGVSHYEQYF. Written as DNA, the CDR3 is TGTGCCAGCCGAAGTCTCGGGGTCTCCCACTACGAGCAGTACTTC.

CDR3 loop: CASRALGGVNEKLFF. The DNA for the CDR3 is TGTGCCAGCAGGGCCCTTGGAGGTGTCAATGAAAAACTGTTTTTT. The chain has TRBV7-9 and TRBJ1-4; D is uncertain. Germline CDR1 is SEHNR and CDR2 is FQNEAQ (reference sequence). CDR3 length equals 15 residues. Trimming took 6 bases from V and 5 from J, leaving 16 bases between them.

The gene calls are TRBV5-1 and TRBJ1-1, with TRBD1 as a possible D gene (6 bases). CDR3 length: 15 amino acids. Germline V gives CDR1 SGHRS, CDR2 YFSETQ. Between the trimmed V and J ends, which lost 4 bases and 4 bases, there was a span of 17 bases. The CDR3 DNA sequence: TGCGCCAGCAGCCCCTACGGACAGCCATCCACTGAAGCTTTCTTT. Its protein is CASSPYGQPSTEAFF.

This chain connects TRBV11-2 to TRBJ2-3; 8 positions match TRBD2. Germline loops: CDR1 SGHAT, CDR2 FQNNGV. The V and J ends lost 3 bases and 1 base, in that order; junction bases with no gene match: 9. The CDR3 is 17 residues long. CDR3 protein: CASSLGREGLGTDTQYF. CDR3 nucleotides: TGTGCCAGCAGCTTGGGTCGGGAGGGCCTGGGCACAGATACGCAGTATTTT. The full variable domain, in which reference TRBV11-2 and TRBJ2-3 provide the parts outside the CDR3, is EAGVAQSPRYKIIEKRQSVAFWCNPISGHATLYWYQQILGQGPKLLIQFQNNGVVDDSQLPKDRFSAERLKGVDSTLKIQPAKLEDSAVYLCASSLGREGLGTDTQYFGPGTRLTVL.

V usage is TRBV3-1 (or the pseudogene TRBV3-2) and J usage is TRBJ1-4, with 7 bases that match TRBD1. This CDR3 contains 18 residues. V trimming: 0 bases; J trimming: 3 bases; junction bases outside the gene matches: 10. Germline CDR1 is LGHDT and CDR2 is YNNKEL (reference sequence). CDR3 coding DNA: TGTGCCAGCAGCCAAGATTCGGGACAGTACGTATCTAATGAAAAACTGTTTTTT. Amino acids: CASSQDSGQYVSNEKLFF.

The chain is built from TRBV19 and TRBJ2-6, with D maybe TRBD1 (6 bases). This CDR3 spans 17 amino acids. The germline V gene has CDR1 LNHDA and CDR2 SQIVND (reference sequence). V was pared by 5 bases and J by 1 base, with 15 bases between. The CDR3 bases are TGTGCCAGTAGTTGGGGACATGACCTTTCTGGGGCCAACGTCCTGACTTTC. Its translation is CASSWGHDLSGANVLTF.

The chain carries TRBV11-2 and TRBJ2-3; 8 bases agree with TRBD2. CDR1 and CDR2 from the germline V gene are SGHAT and FQNNGV. CDR3 size: 18 residues. V lost 5 bases, J lost 4 bases, and 17 bases stayed unmatched. DNA of the CDR3: TGTGCCAGCAGCCGAGCCCGGGGGGGACCCCCCGGGGCAGATACGCAGTATTTT. Translating it yields CASSRARGGPPGADTQYF. The full variable domain, completed using reference TRBV11-2 and TRBJ2-3, is EAGVAQSPRYKIIEKRQSVAFWCNPISGHATLYWYQQILGQGPKLLIQFQNNGVVDDSQLPKDRFSAERLKGVDSTLKIQPAKLEDSAVYLCASSRARGGPPGADTQYFGPGTRLTVL.

The chain has TRBV10-3 and TRBJ1-3; D remains ambiguous. The V gene's germline CDR1 is ENHRY and CDR2 SYGVKD. The CDR3 is 13 residues long. Between the trimmed V and J ends, which lost 6 bases and 0 bases, there was a span of 6 bases. CDR3 sequence: CAIRGSSGNTIYF. The CDR3 DNA reads TGTGCCATCAGGGGCAGCTCTGGAAACACCATATATTTT.

The chain is built from TRBV25-1 and TRBJ1-1; D unresolved. Germline CDR1 is MGHDK and CDR2 is SYGVNS. The CDR3 spans 13 residues. Trimming cost V 0 bases and J 3 bases, with 5 bases left between them. CDR3 sequence (DNA): TGTGCCAGCAGTGAATATACGGACACTGAAGCTTTCTTT. Protein sequence: CASSEYTDTEAFF.

This rearrangement joins TRBV7-6 to TRBJ2-7, with D tentatively TRBD1 (5 bases). This CDR3 region has 12 residues. Germline CDR1 reads SGHVS; CDR2 reads FNYEAQ. The V gene lost 2 bases and the J gene lost 7 bases, with 9 bases spanning the gap. In DNA, the CDR3 is TGTGCCAGCAGCTTAAAAGGGGCTGAGCAGTACTTC. Its protein product is CASSLKGAEQYF.

This clone appeared once. The V gene is TRBV3-1 (or the pseudogene TRBV3-2), the J gene TRBJ2-1, with 10 nucleotides matching TRBD2. The V gene's germline CDR1 is LGHDT and CDR2 YNNKEL (reference sequence). The CDR3 extends over 16 amino acids. Trimming at V came to 4 bases and at J to 0 bases, leaving 3 bases not matched to a gene. For the CDR3, the DNA is TGTGCCAGCAGCCTACTAGCGGGGTCCTCCTACAATGAGCAGTTCTTC. Translated, it gives CASSLLAGSSYNEQFF.

V and J are TRBV24-1 and TRBJ2-2; TRBD1 might be the D (6 bases). Per the germline V gene, CDR1 is KGHDR and CDR2 is SFDVKD. The V gene lost 6 bases and the J gene lost 4 bases, with 11 bases spanning the gap. This CDR3 comprises 14 residues. CDR3 amino acids: CATSMQGSTGELFF. For the CDR3, the DNA is TGTGCCACCAGTATGCAGGGGAGCACCGGGGAGCTGTTTTTT.

V usage is TRBV19 and J usage is TRBJ1-2, with 8 bases aligning to TRBD1. Per germline, CDR1 LNHDA and CDR2 SQIVND (reference sequence). J lost 3 bases, V lost 6 bases, and 6 bases had no gene match. This CDR3 is 14 amino acids long. Written as DNA, the CDR3 is TGTGCCAGTAGCAGGGGGCTCTCATACTATGGCTACACCTTC. It yields the protein CASSRGLSYYGYTF.

The DNA of the CDR3 is TGTGCCAGCAGTTTCGGGATGCGCGCGGAGACCCAGTACTTC. Translated, it gives CASSFGMRAETQYF. The genes are TRBV27 and TRBJ2-5; weak D call: TRBD2 (5 bases). This CDR3 spans 14 amino acids. Germline assignment: CDR1 MNHEY and CDR2 SMNVEV (reference sequence). The germline V and J ends were trimmed by 3 bases and 5 bases, with 13 bases remaining between them.

This clone was counted once. V gene TRBV6-5 combines with J gene TRBJ2-7, with 7 bases matching TRBD1. CDR3 size: 16 residues. Trimming removed 4 bases from V and 7 bases from J; junction bases left unmatched: 16. The germline gives CDR1 MNHEY, CDR2 SVGAGI. In DNA form, the CDR3 reads TGTGCCAGCAGTTCCAGAAAGACAGGGTTCGCTAGGGAGCAGTACTTC. Residues: CASSSRKTGFAREQYF.

This sequence joins TRBV6-5 and TRBJ1-1; 8 bases map to TRBD1. CDR1 and CDR2 (germline): MNHEY, SVGAGI. CDR3 length: 15 residues. Trimming took 7 bases from V and 5 from J; bases not matched to a gene: 12. The chain's CDR3 is CASISFLQGGTEAFF. DNA of the CDR3: TGTGCCAGCATCTCCTTCCTACAGGGGGGAACTGAAGCTTTCTTT.

The chain combines TRBV12-3 or TRBV12-4 with TRBJ1-4; D not certain. V was clipped by 3 bases and J by 8 bases, with 4 bases between them. This CDR3 spans 11 amino acids. CDR3 sequence reads: CASSFSEKLFF. The CDR3, as DNA: TGTGCCAGCAGTTTTAGCGAAAAACTGTTTTTT.

In nucleotides, the CDR3 is TGCGCCAGCAGCCAAGATTCGGTGAGGACTACTAGCACAGATACGCAGTATTTT. Protein product: CASSQDSVRTTSTDTQYF. This chain uses TRBV4-1 with TRBJ2-3; possible D gene TRBD2, 6 bases. Deletions cut 0 bases from V and 0 bases from J, with 16 bases between. This CDR3 has 18 amino acids. The germline V gene has CDR1 MGHRA and CDR2 YSYEKL.

The CDR3 loop is CASSLGQGAVSPLHF. The CDR3 DNA follows: TGTGCCAGCAGCCTCGGACAGGGGGCGGTTTCACCCCTCCACTTT. The chain uses TRBV2 and TRBJ1-6; 11 positions match TRBD1. J gave up 9 bases and V 6 bases, and 7 bases lay outside the gene matches. Germline CDR1 SNHLY, CDR2 FYNNEI. This CDR3 contains 15 residues.

This chain connects TRBV5-4 to TRBJ1-2, with 10 bases identical to TRBD1. The V and J ends lost 4 bases and 8 bases, in that order; junction bases with no gene match: 11. Per germline, CDR1 SGHNT and CDR2 YYREEE (reference sequence). CDR3 length equals 15 residues. The CDR3 region has the DNA TGTGCCAGCAGCCAGAAAGACAGGGGGCAGGAGGGCTACACCTTC. Protein sequence: CASSQKDRGQEGYTF.

This clone occurred once. This chain links TRBV19 with TRBJ1-5; D may be TRBD1 (5 bases). V was trimmed by 3 bases and J by 9 bases, leaving 18 bases between them. The germline gives CDR1 LNHDA, CDR2 SQIVND (reference sequence). This CDR3 has 15 amino acids. The CDR3 DNA reads TGTGCCAGTAGTATCGCGGGAGACAGCGTTAGGCCCCAGCATTTT. It is translated as CASSIAGDSVRPQHF.

The V gene is TRBV9, the J gene TRBJ1-2; maybe TRBD1 (6 bases). The CDR3 extends over 15 amino acids. In germline, CDR1 is SGDLS, CDR2 YYNGEE. The V gene lost 0 bases and the J gene lost 2 bases, with 11 bases spanning the gap. The CDR3 region is CASSVERDTNYGYTF. For the CDR3, the DNA is TGTGCCAGCAGCGTAGAGCGGGACACAAACTATGGCTACACCTTC.

The rearrangement joins TRBV11-3 to TRBJ2-1, with D unresolved. Germline V gene data show CDR1 as SGHNT and CDR2 as YENEEA. The CDR3 totals 16 residues. The ends were cut back, 2 bases at V and 2 bases at J, with 13 bases in the middle. The CDR3 spells CASSLYSLVPYNEQFF. CDR3 nucleotides: TGTGCCAGCAGCTTATACTCTTTAGTCCCCTACAATGAGCAGTTCTTC.